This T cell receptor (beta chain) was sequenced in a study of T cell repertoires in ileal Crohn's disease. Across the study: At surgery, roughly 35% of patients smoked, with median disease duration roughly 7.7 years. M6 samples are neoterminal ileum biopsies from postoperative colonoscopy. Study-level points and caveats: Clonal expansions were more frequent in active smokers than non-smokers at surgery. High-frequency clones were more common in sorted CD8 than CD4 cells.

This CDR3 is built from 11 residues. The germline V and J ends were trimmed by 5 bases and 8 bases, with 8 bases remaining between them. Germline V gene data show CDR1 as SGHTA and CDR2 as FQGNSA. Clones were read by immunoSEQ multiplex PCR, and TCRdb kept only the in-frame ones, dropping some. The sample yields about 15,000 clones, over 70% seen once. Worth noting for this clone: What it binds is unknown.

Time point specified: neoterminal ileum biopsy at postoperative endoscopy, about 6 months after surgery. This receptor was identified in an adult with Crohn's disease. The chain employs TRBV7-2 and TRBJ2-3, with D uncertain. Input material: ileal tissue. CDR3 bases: TGTGCCAGCAGCCTGGAAAGTACGCAGTATTTT. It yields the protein CASSLESTQYF.